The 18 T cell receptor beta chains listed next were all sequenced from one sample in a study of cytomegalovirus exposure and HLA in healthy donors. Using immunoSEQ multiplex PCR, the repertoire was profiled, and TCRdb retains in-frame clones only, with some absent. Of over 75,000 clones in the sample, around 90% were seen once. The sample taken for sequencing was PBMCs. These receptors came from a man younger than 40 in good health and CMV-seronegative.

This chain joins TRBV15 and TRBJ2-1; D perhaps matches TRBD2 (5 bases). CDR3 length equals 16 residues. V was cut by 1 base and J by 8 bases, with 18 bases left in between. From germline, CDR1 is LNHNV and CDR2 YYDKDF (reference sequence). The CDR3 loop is CATSRVFQDLRDEQFF. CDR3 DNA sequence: TGTGCCACCAGCAGAGTATTTCAGGACCTGCGGGATGAGCAGTTCTTC.

CDR3 DNA: TGTGCCAGCAGCTTAGAGGGGACTAGCACAGATACGCAGTATTTT. Amino acids: CASSLEGTSTDTQYF. The chain joins TRBV11-3 to TRBJ2-3; a weak D match, TRBD2 (6 bases). The V end lost 0 bases, the J end lost 0 bases, and 7 bases lay between the germline ends. The CDR3 has 15 residues. The germline gives CDR1 SGHNT, CDR2 YENEEA.

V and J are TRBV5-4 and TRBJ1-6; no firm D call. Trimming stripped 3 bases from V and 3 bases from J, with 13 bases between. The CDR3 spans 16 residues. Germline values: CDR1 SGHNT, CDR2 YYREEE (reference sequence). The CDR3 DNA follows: TGTGCCAGCAGCTCCCTGCTAGGGAGCTATAATTCACCCCTCCACTTT. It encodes CASSSLLGSYNSPLHF.

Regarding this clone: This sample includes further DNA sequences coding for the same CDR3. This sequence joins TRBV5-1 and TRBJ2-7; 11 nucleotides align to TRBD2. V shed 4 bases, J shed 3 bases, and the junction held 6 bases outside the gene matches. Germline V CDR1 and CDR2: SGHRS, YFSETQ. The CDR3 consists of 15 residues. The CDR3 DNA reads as TGCGCCAGCAGCCTCGGGACTAGCGGCATCTACGAGCAGTACTTC. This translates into CASSLGTSGIYEQYF.

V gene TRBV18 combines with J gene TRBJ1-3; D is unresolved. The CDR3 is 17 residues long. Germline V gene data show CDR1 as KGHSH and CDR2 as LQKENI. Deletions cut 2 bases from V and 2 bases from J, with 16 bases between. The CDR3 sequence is CASSPYPGRTPGNTIYF. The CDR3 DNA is TGTGCCAGCTCACCATATCCGGGGAGGACTCCTGGAAACACCATATATTTT.

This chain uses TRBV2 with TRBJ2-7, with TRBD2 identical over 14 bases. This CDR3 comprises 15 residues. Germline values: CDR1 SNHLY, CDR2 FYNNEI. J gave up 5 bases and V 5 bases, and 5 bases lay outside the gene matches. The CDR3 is CASSRLAGGPHEQYF. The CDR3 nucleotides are TGTGCCAGCAGTAGACTAGCGGGAGGGCCCCACGAGCAGTACTTC.

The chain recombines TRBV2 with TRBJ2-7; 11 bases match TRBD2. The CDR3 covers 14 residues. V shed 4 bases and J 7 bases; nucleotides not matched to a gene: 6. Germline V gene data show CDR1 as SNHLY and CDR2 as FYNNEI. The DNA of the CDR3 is TGTGCCAGCAGTGGTAGCGGGAGGGCCAGTGAGCAGTACTTC. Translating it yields CASSGSGRASEQYF.

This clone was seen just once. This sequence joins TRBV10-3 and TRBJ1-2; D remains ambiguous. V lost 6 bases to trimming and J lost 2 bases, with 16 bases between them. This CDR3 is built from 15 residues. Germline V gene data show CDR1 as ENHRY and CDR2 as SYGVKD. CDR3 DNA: TGTGCCATCAGGATCAGTACAGATATCAACTATGGCTACACCTTC. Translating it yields CAIRISTDINYGYTF.

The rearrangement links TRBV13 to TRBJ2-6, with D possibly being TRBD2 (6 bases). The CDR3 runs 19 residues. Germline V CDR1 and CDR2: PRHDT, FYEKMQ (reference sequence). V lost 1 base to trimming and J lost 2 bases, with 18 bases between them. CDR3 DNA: TGTGCCAGCAGCTTAGATTACCGGGGGTTCGGGCCTGGGGCCAACGTCCTGACTTTC. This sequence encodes CASSLDYRGFGPGANVLTF.

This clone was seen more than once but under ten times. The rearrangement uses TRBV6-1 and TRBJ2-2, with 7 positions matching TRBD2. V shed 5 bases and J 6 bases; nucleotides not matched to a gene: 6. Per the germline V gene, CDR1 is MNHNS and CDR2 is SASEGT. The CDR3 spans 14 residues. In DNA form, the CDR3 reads TGTGCCAGCAGTACAGAAGGACTAGCCGGGGAGCTGTTTTTT. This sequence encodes CASSTEGLAGELFF.

DNA of the CDR3: TGTGCCAGCAGTTTCTCCTTCTATCGGGGCCAAGAGACCCAGTACTTC. The encoded protein is CASSFSFYRGQETQYF. V usage is TRBV28 and J usage is TRBJ2-5, with D perhaps matching TRBD2 (5 bases). Germline lookup yields CDR1 MDHEN and CDR2 SYDVKM. V was clipped by 3 bases and J by 1 base, with 15 bases between them. The CDR3 consists of 16 residues. The whole variable domain, filled in from reference TRBV28 and TRBJ2-5, reads DVKVTQSSRYLVKRTGEKVFLECVQDMDHENMFWYRQDPGLGLRLIYFSYDVKMKEKGDIPEGYSVSREKKERFSLILESASTNQTSMYLCASSFSFYRGQETQYFGPGTRLLVL.

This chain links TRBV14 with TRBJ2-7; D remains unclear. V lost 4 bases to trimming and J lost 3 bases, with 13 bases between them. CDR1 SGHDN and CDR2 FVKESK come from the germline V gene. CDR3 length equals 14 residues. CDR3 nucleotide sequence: TGTGCCAGCAGCCCGCCAGGAAAGCTCTACGAGCAGTACTTC. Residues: CASSPPGKLYEQYF.

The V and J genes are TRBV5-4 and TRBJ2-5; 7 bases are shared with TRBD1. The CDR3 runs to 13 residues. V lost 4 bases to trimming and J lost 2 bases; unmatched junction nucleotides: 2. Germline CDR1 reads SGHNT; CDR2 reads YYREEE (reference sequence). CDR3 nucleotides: TGTGCCAGCAGCCTGGACAGGCAAGAGACCCAGTACTTC. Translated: CASSLDRQETQYF. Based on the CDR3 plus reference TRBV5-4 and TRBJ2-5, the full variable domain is ETGVTQSPTHLIKTRGQQVTLRCSSQSGHNTVSWYQQALGQGPQFIFQYYREEENGRGNFPPRFSGLQFPNYSSELNVNALELDDSALYLCASSLDRQETQYFGPGTRLLVL.

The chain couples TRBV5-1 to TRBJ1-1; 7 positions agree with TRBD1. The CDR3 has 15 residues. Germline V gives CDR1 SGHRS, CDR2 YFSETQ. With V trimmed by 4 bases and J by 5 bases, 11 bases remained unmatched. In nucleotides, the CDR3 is TGCGCCAGCAGCCCCTTCTCGACAGGGAGGACTGAAGCTTTCTTT. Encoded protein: CASSPFSTGRTEAFF. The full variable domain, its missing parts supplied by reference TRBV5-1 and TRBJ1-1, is KAGVTQTPRYLIKTRGQQVTLSCSPISGHRSVSWYQQTPGQGLQFLFEYFSETQRNKGNFPGRFSGRQFSNSRSEMNVSTLELGDSALYLCASSPFSTGRTEAFFGQGTRLTVV.

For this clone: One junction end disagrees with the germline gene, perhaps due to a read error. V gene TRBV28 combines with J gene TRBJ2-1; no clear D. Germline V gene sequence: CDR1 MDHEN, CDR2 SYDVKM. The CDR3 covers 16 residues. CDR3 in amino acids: CASSFLQKPSYSEQFF. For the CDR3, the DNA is TGTGCCAGCAGTTTTTTACAGAAGCCCTCCTACAGTGAGCAGTTCTTC.

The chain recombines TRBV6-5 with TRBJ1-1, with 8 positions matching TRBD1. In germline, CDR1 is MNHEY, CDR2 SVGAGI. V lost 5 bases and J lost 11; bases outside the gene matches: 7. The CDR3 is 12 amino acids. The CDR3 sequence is CASSPRTGKAFF. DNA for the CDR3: TGTGCCAGCAGTCCCAGGACAGGGAAGGCTTTCTTT.

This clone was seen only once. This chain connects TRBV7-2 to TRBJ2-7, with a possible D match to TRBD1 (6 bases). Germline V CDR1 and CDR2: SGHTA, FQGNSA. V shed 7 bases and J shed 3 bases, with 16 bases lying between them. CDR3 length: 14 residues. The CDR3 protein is CASKPTGSFYEQYF. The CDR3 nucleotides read TGTGCCAGCAAACCGACAGGCAGTTTCTACGAGCAGTACTTC.

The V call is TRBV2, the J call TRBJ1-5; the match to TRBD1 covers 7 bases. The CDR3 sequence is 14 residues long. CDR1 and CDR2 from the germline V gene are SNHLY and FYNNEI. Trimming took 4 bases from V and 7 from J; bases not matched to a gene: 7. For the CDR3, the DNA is TGTGCCAGCAGTGCACGGACAGGTGACCAGCCCCAGCATTTT. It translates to CASSARTGDQPQHF. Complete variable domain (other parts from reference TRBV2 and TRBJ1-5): EPEVTQTPSHQVTQMGQEVILRCVPISNHLYFYWYRQILGQKVEFLVSFYNNEISEKSEIFDDQFSVERPDGSNFTLKIRSTKLEDSAMYFCASSARTGDQPQHFGDGTRLSIL.